The clone carrying this T cell receptor beta chain was recorded many times. The antigen is unknown. This record belongs to a study of regulatory T cells in long-lasting Graves disease. Study context: New Graves' disease cases had less than 3 months of antithyroid drugs. Points from the study as a whole: Favored usage of TRBV28, TRBJ1-2 and TRBJ2-5 was recorded in persistent disease.

The ends were cut back, 2 bases at V and 7 bases at J, with 12 bases in the middle. The CDR3 contains 13 residues. Germline V CDR1 and CDR2: KGHSH, LQKENI. Time point specified: newly diagnosed GD, antithyroid drugs for less than 3 months. Preparation of the TCR library used RNA extracted from PBMCs. For TCR beta, libraries came from iRepertoire HTBI primers and Arm-PCR of CDR3 regions. TCRdb itself ran the multiplex PCR reads through MiXCR, one entry per CDR3 protein. Of 400,000 to 500,000 distinct CDR3 sequences listed, 14% are singletons. The data also belong to a second study, concerning T cells in Graves' hyperthyroidism and ophthalmopathy.

Sample: peripheral blood mononuclear cells (PBMCs), taken at new diagnosis, from a patient treated with antithyroid drugs. The source is a woman between 45 and 65 years old with Graves disease. The rearrangement links TRBV18 to TRBJ2-7; D remains unclear. CDR3 nucleotides: TGTGCCAGCTCACCAGAAGGGTATCGGGAGCAGTACTTC. It specifies CASSPEGYREQYF.